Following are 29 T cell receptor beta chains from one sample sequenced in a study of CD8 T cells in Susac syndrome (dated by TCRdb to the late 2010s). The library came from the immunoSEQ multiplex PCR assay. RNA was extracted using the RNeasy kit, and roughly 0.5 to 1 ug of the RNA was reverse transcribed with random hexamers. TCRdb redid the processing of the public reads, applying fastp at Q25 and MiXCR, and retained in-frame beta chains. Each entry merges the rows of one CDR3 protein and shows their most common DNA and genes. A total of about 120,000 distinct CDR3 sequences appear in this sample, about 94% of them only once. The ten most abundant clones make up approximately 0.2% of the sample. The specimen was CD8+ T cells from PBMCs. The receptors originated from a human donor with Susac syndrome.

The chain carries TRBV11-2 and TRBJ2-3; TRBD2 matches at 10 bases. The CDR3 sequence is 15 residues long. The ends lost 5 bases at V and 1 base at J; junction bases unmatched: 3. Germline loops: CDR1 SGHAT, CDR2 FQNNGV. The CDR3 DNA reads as TGTGCCAGCAGCCGTGGGACTAGCGGCACAGATACGCAGTATTTT. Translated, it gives CASSRGTSGTDTQYF.

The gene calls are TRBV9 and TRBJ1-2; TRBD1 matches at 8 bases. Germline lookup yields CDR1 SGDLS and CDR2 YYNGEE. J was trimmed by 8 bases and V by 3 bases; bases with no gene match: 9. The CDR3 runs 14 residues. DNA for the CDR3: TGTGCCAGCAGCGGAGGGACAGGTGGGGGAGGCTACACCTTC. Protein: CASSGGTGGGGYTF.

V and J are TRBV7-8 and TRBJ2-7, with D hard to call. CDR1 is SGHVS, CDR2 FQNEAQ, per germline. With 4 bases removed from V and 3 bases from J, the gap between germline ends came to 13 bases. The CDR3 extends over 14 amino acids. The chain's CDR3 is CASSYVGSSYEQYF. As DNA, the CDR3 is TGTGCCAGCAGCTACGTCGGCAGCAGCTACGAGCAGTACTTC.

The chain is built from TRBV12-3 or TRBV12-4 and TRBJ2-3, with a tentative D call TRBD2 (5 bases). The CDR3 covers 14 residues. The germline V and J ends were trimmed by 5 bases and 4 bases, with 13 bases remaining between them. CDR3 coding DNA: TGTGCCAGCAGTCCTTATTTAGCGTCAGATACGCAGTATTTT. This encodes CASSPYLASDTQYF.

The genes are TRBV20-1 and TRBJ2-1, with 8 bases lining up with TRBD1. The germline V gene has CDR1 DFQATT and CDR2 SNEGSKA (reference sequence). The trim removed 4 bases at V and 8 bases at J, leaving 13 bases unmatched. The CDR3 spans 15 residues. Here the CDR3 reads CSAKNRWTGFHEQFF. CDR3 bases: TGCAGTGCTAAAAACCGGTGGACAGGGTTTCATGAGCAGTTCTTC.

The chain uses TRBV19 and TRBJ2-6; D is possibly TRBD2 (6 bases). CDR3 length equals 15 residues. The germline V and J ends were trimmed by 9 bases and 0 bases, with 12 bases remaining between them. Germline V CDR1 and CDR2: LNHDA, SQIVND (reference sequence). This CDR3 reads CASSWEDSGANVLTF. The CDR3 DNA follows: TGTGCCAGCTCTTGGGAGGACTCTGGGGCCAACGTCCTGACTTTC.

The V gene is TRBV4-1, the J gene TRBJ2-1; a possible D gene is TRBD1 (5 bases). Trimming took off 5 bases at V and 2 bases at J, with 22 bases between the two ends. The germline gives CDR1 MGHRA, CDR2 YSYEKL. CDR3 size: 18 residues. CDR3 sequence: CASSKSAIETETYNEQFF. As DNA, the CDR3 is TGCGCCAGCAGCAAAAGCGCCATAGAGACAGAGACCTACAATGAGCAGTTCTTC.

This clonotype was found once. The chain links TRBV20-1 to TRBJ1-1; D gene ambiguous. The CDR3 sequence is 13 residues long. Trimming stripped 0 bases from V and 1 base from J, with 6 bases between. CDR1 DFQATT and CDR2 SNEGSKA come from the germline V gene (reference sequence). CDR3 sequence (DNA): TGCAGTGCTAGAGATCTCGGGAACACTGAAGCTTTCTTT. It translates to CSARDLGNTEAFF.

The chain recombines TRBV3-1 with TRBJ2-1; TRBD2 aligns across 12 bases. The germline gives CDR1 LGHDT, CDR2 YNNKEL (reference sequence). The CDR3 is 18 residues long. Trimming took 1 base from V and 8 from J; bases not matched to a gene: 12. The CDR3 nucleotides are TGTGCCAGCAGCCAAGTGAGTCTAGCGGGGGGGTCTTCACATGAGCAGTTCTTC. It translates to CASSQVSLAGGSSHEQFF.

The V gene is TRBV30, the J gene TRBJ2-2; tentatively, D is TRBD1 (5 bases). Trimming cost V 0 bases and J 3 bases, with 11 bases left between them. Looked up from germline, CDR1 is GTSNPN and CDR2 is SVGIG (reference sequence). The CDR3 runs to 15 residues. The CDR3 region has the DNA TGTGCCTGGAGTGTCGGCAGGGATGACACCGGGGAGCTGTTTTTT. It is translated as CAWSVGRDDTGELFF.

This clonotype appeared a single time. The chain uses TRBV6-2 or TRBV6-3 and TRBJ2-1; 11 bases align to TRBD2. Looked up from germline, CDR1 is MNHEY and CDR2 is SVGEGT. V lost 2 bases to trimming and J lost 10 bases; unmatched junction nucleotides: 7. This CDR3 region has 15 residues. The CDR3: CASSYLLTSGIEQFF. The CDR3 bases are TGTGCCAGCAGTTACCTCCTGACTAGCGGGATCGAGCAGTTCTTC.

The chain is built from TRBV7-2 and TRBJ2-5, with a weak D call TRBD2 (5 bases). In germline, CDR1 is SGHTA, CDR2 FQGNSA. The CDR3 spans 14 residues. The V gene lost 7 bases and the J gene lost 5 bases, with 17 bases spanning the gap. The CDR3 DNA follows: TGTGCCAGCACCCCCGGACTTTCCCCGGAGACCCAGTACTTC. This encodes CASTPGLSPETQYF.

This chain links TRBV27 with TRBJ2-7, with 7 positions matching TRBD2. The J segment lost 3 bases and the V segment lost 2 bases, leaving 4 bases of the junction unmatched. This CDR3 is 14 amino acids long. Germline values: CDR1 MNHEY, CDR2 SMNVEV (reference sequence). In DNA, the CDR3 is TGTGCCAGCAGTTTAGGACTAGAGGTCTACGAGCAGTACTTC. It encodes CASSLGLEVYEQYF.

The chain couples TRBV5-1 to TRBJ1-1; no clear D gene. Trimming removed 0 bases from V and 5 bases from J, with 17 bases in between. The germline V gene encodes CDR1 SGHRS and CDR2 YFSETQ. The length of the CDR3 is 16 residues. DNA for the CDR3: TGCGCCAGCAGCTTGGATGGGAATAAGGGTGGGACTGAAGCTTTCTTT. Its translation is CASSLDGNKGGTEAFF.

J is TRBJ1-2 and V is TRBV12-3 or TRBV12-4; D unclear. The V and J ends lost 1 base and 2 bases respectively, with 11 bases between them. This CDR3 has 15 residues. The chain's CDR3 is CASSLGGRQNYGYTF. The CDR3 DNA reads TGTGCCAGCAGTTTAGGAGGTCGACAAAACTATGGCTACACCTTC.

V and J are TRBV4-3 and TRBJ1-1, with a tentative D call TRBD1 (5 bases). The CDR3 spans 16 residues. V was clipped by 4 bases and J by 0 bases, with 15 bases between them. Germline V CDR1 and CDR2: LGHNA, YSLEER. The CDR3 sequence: CASSPGSGTLNTEAFF. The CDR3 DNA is TGCGCCAGCAGCCCAGGTTCCGGGACGCTGAACACTGAAGCTTTCTTT.

Here the CDR3 DNA reads TGTGCCAGCAGCTTAGCGATGGTGGGATTGGTTGAGACCCAGTACTTC. Protein: CASSLAMVGLVETQYF. The chain carries TRBV7-8 and TRBJ2-5; D is undetermined. The CDR3 has 16 residues. V dropped 0 bases and J dropped 5 bases, with 16 bases sitting between them. From germline, CDR1 is SGHVS and CDR2 FQNEAQ. Full variable domain (missing parts from reference TRBV7-8 and TRBJ2-5): GAGVSQSPRYKVAKRGQDVALRCDPISGHVSLFWYQQALGQGPEFLTYFQNEAQLDKSGLPSDRFFAERPEGSVSTLKIQRTQQEDSAVYLCASSLAMVGLVETQYFGPGTRLLVL.

DNA of the CDR3: TGTGCCAGCAGCTCCCGATGGGGGCGCAGCACAGATACGCAGTATTTT. It is translated as CASSSRWGRSTDTQYF. This chain connects TRBV7-9 to TRBJ2-3, with D possibly matching TRBD1 (6 bases). Germline loops: CDR1 SEHNR, CDR2 FQNEAQ (reference sequence). The CDR3 has 16 residues. The ends were cut back, 4 bases at V and 0 bases at J, with 14 bases in the middle.

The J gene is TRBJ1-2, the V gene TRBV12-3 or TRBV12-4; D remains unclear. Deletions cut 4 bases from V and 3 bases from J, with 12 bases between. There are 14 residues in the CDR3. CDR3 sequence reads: CASSSRTADYGYTF. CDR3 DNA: TGTGCCAGCAGTTCAAGAACAGCAGACTATGGCTACACCTTC.

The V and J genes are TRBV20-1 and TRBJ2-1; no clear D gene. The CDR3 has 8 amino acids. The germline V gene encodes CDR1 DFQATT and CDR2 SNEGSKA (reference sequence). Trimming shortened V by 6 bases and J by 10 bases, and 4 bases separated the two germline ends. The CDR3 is CSAGEQFF. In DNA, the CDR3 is TGCAGTGCAGGGGAGCAGTTCTTC.

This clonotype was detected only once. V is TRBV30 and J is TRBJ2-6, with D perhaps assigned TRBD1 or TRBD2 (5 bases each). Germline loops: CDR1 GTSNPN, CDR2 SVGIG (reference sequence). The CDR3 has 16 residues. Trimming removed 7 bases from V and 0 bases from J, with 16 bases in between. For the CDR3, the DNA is TGTGCCTTGCTGAACCGGGACGGCTCTGGGGCCAACGTCCTGACTTTC. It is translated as CALLNRDGSGANVLTF.

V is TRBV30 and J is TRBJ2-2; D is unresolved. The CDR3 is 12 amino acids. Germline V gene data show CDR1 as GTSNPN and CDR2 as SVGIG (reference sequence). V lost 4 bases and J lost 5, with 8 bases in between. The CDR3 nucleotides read TGTGCCTGGATGGTGGGAACCGGGGAGCTGTTTTTT. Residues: CAWMVGTGELFF.

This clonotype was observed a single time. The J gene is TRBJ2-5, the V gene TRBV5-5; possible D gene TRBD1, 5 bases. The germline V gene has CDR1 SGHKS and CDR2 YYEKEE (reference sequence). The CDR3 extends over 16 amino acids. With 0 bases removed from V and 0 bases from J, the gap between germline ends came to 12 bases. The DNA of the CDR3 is TGTGCCAGCAGCTTGGGGCTCGGACACGACCAAGAGACCCAGTACTTC. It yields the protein CASSLGLGHDQETQYF.

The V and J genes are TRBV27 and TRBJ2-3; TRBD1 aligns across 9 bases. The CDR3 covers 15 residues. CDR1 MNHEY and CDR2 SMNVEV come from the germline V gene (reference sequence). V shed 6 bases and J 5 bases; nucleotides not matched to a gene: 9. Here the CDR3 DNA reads TGTGCCAGCAGCAGATCCGGGACAGGGCAAGATACGCAGTATTTT. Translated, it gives CASSRSGTGQDTQYF.

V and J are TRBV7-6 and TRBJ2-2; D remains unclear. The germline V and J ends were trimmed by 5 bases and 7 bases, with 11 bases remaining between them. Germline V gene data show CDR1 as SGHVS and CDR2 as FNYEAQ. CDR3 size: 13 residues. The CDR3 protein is CASSPTGVGELFF. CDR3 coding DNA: TGTGCCAGCAGCCCAACGGGTGTCGGGGAGCTGTTTTTT.

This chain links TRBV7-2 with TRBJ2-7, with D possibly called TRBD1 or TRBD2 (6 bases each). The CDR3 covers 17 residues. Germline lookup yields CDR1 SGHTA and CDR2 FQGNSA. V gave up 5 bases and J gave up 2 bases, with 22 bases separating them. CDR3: CASSLGHRRGPTYEQYF. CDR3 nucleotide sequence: TGTGCCAGCAGCCTAGGACACAGACGGGGGCCCACCTACGAGCAGTACTTC.

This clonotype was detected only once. The chain's CDR3 is CASSLTDGELFF. DNA for the CDR3: TGTGCCAGCAGCTTAACGGACGGGGAGCTGTTTTTT. This chain connects TRBV7-3 to TRBJ2-2; D is undetermined. This CDR3 is 12 amino acids long. Germline V lookup: CDR1 SGHTA, CDR2 FQGTGA. The ends were cut back, 0 bases at V and 7 bases at J, with 3 bases in the middle.

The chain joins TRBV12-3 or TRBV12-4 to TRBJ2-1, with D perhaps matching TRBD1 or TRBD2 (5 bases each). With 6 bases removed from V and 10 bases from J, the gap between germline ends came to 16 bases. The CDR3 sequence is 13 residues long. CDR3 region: CASSPRDGREQFF. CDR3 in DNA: TGTGCCAGCAGCCCAAGGGACGGCAGGGAGCAGTTCTTC.

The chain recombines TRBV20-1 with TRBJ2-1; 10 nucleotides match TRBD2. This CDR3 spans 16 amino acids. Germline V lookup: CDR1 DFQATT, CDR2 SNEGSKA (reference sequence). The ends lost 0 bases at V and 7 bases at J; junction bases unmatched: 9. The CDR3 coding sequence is TGCAGTGCTAGAGATCTGCTAGCGGGGGCCGTTAATGAGCAGTTCTTC. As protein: CSARDLLAGAVNEQFF.